These 31 T cell receptor beta chains were all obtained from the same sample, sequenced in a study of identical twins. TCRdb reanalysed the 5' RACE reads using MiXCR and keeps one entry per CDR3 protein. This table has about 200,000 distinct CDR3 sequences, roughly a tenth appearing once. What was sequenced was memory T cells sorted from blood. All receptors derive from a man aged 45-65 years in good health.

J is TRBJ2-7 and V is TRBV29-1, with TRBD1 matching over 11 bases. V was pared by 6 bases and J by 7 bases, with 8 bases of the junction left unmatched. The CDR3 runs 13 residues. Germline CDR1 and CDR2: SQVTM and ANQGSEA. The CDR3 is CSVSDRGLGEQYF. DNA of the CDR3: TGCAGCGTGTCGGACAGGGGGCTGGGGGAGCAGTACTTC.

In this sample, this clonotype turned up many times. The gene calls are TRBV24-1 and TRBJ2-1, with D possibly TRBD1 on 5 matching bases. Between the trimmed V and J ends, which lost 7 bases and 1 base, there was a span of 10 bases. Germline V gene sequence: CDR1 KGHDR, CDR2 SFDVKD. The CDR3 length is 14 residues. The CDR3 nucleotides are TGTGCCACCAGGGCTCAGGGTTCCTACAATGAGCAGTTCTTC. This sequence encodes CATRAQGSYNEQFF.

This clonotype was detected a few times. V gene TRBV9 combines with J gene TRBJ2-5; unclear D gene. Germline V gene lookup returns CDR1 SGDLS and CDR2 YYNGEE. This CDR3 is built from 14 residues. V was trimmed by 0 bases and J by 3 bases, leaving 9 bases between them. The CDR3 DNA is TGTGCCAGCAGCGTAGGAAGGAGCGAAGAGACCCAGTACTTC. This sequence encodes CASSVGRSEETQYF.

This clonotype was counted a few times. The J gene is TRBJ2-2, the V gene TRBV7-8; no definite D call. The V end was cut by 1 base, the J end by 4 bases, with 7 bases between. This CDR3 is 14 amino acids long. Germline V gives CDR1 SGHVS, CDR2 FQNEAQ. CDR3 sequence (DNA): TGTGCCAGCAGCTTAGTACAGACCACCGGGGAGCTGTTTTTT. This translates into CASSLVQTTGELFF.

The chain employs TRBV2 and TRBJ2-7; 8 nucleotides line up with TRBD1. Germline CDR1 SNHLY, CDR2 FYNNEI. Trimming took 5 bases from V and 1 from J; bases not matched to a gene: 7. The CDR3 extends over 15 amino acids. The CDR3 nucleotides are TGTGCCAGCAGTTCAGAGACAGGGGTTTCCTACGAGCAGTACTTC. It specifies CASSSETGVSYEQYF. The full variable domain, in which reference TRBV2 and TRBJ2-7 provide the parts outside the CDR3, is EPEVTQTPSHQVTQMGQEVILRCVPISNHLYFYWYRQILGQKVEFLVSFYNNEISEKSEIFDDQFSVERPDGSNFTLKIRSTKLEDSAMYFCASSSETGVSYEQYFGPGTRLTVT.

In this sample, this clonotype turned up many times. This chain uses TRBV6-2 or TRBV6-3 with TRBJ2-2; D tentatively reads TRBD1 or TRBD2 (5 bases each). Looked up from germline, CDR1 is MNHEY and CDR2 is SVGEGT. This CDR3 has 13 residues. V lost 8 bases and J lost 7, with 14 bases in between. CDR3 coding DNA: TGTGCCAGCTGGAGAGGGGCTAGCGGGGAGCTGTTTTTT. This translates into CASWRGASGELFF.

This clonotype has a handful of counts. The V gene is TRBV2, the J gene TRBJ2-1, with D perhaps TRBD2 (6 bases). The CDR3 sequence is 15 residues long. Germline lookup yields CDR1 SNHLY and CDR2 FYNNEI. The V end lost 2 bases, the J end lost 2 bases, and 10 bases lay between the germline ends. CDR3 coding DNA: TGTGCCAGCAGTGAATACGGGAGTCCCTACAATGAGCAGTTCTTC. This sequence encodes CASSEYGSPYNEQFF.

The V and J genes are TRBV29-1 and TRBJ2-3; TRBD2 agrees at 8 bases. Trimming at V came to 5 bases and at J to 3 bases, leaving 7 bases not matched to a gene. Germline loops: CDR1 SQVTM, CDR2 ANQGSEA. This CDR3 is 14 amino acids long. The CDR3 bases are TGCAGCGTTCGACGGGGGACTAGTACAGATACGCAGTATTTT. This gives the protein CSVRRGTSTDTQYF.

The chain recombines TRBV7-8 with TRBJ2-1; D unresolved. Germline CDR1 is SGHVS and CDR2 is FQNEAQ. The V end lost 1 base, the J end lost 5 bases, and 9 bases lay between the germline ends. CDR3 size: 14 residues. The CDR3 coding sequence is TGTGCCAGCAGCTTAGGGCAGGTACACAATGAGCAGTTCTTC. It is translated as CASSLGQVHNEQFF.

This clonotype turned up a few times. J is TRBJ2-1 and V is TRBV5-5; a weak D match, TRBD1 (5 bases). Trimming cost V 0 bases and J 1 base, with 11 bases left between them. CDR3 length: 16 amino acids. From germline, CDR1 is SGHKS and CDR2 YYEKEE (reference sequence). The CDR3 DNA is TGTGCCAGCAGCTTGGCCTGGCAGGGTTCCTACAATGAGCAGTTCTTC. It translates to CASSLAWQGSYNEQFF.

This clonotype was picked up many times. The V gene is TRBV29-1, the J gene TRBJ1-1; the D is unclear. Trimming took off 4 bases at V and 2 bases at J, with 14 bases between the two ends. This CDR3 contains 14 residues. From germline, CDR1 is SQVTM and CDR2 ANQGSEA. The chain's CDR3 is CSVAPGSGNTEAFF. The CDR3 nucleotides read TGCAGCGTTGCCCCCGGGTCAGGTAACACTGAAGCTTTCTTT.

This clonotype has at least ten counts. The gene calls are TRBV20-1 and TRBJ2-7; 9 nucleotides line up with TRBD2. Germline V gene lookup returns CDR1 DFQATT and CDR2 SNEGSKA (reference sequence). With 1 base clipped from V and 1 base from J, the junction kept 5 bases outside the gene matches. The CDR3 contains 15 residues. The CDR3 loop is CSARGSLAGSYEQYF. The DNA for the CDR3 is TGCAGTGCTAGAGGCAGCCTAGCGGGGTCCTACGAGCAGTACTTC.

At least ten counts were recorded for this clonotype. The rearrangement joins TRBV27 to TRBJ1-2; 9 bases agree with TRBD1. Germline V gene sequence: CDR1 MNHEY, CDR2 SMNVEV (reference sequence). The CDR3 length is 16 residues. With V trimmed by 5 bases and J by 7 bases, 14 bases remained unmatched. The CDR3 protein is CASSPTGGGGRAGYTF. CDR3 DNA sequence: TGTGCCAGCAGTCCCACAGGGGGCGGGGGCAGAGCTGGCTACACCTTC.

V usage is TRBV10-3 and J usage is TRBJ2-2; D remains unclear. This CDR3 is 15 amino acids long. The ends were cut back, 2 bases at V and 6 bases at J, with 13 bases in the middle. Germline CDR1 and CDR2: ENHRY and SYGVKD. This CDR3 reads CAISEPARTSGELFF. DNA of the CDR3: TGTGCCATCAGTGAGCCGGCTAGAACCTCCGGGGAGCTGTTTTTT.

This clonotype was observed a few times. This chain joins TRBV6-1 and TRBJ1-2; D is unclear. V lost 0 bases, J lost 7 bases, and 12 bases lay in between. The V gene's germline CDR1 is MNHNS and CDR2 SASEGT. The CDR3 runs to 14 residues. CDR3: CASSEAGRLSGYTF. Here the CDR3 DNA reads TGTGCCAGCAGTGAAGCCGGGAGGTTGAGTGGCTACACCTTC.

This clonotype was seen more than once but under ten times. The V gene is TRBV7-9, the J gene TRBJ2-3, with D perhaps being TRBD1 or TRBD2 (5 bases each). Trimming took 5 bases from V and 4 from J, leaving 13 bases between them. Germline V CDR1 and CDR2: SEHNR, FQNEAQ (reference sequence). The CDR3 has 14 amino acids. The CDR3: CASSPTGPSDTQYF. The CDR3 DNA reads TGTGCCAGCAGCCCTACGGGGCCTTCAGATACGCAGTATTTT.

This clonotype turned up a few times. The rearrangement uses TRBV29-1 and TRBJ1-1; 8 bases align to TRBD1. V shed 8 bases, J shed 7 bases, and the junction held 9 bases outside the gene matches. CDR1 is SQVTM and CDR2 is ANQGSEA in the germline V gene. The CDR3 consists of 12 residues. The CDR3 bases are TGCAGCCAAAGGGCAGGGGGCGGTGAAGCTTTCTTT. It encodes CSQRAGGGEAFF.

The sample holds many counts of this clonotype. The CDR3 nucleotides read TGCAGTGCTACGGGACAGGGTCTAGCAAGGCTGCCCCAGCATTTT. Protein product: CSATGQGLARLPQHF. The chain is built from TRBV20-1 and TRBJ1-5; 9 positions match TRBD1. This CDR3 is built from 15 residues. The junction had 13 bases not matched to a gene; V was cut back by 4 bases and J by 9 bases. The germline gives CDR1 DFQATT, CDR2 SNEGSKA (reference sequence).

This clonotype was detected many times. The chain couples TRBV27 to TRBJ2-3, with TRBD2 matching over 9 bases. The CDR3 contains 16 residues. V shed 1 base and J 6 bases; nucleotides not matched to a gene: 8. Germline values: CDR1 MNHEY, CDR2 SMNVEV (reference sequence). The CDR3 region has the DNA TGTGCCAGCAGTTTATTAGTTAGCGGGGGACGGGATACGCAGTATTTT. Its protein is CASSLLVSGGRDTQYF.

The chain couples TRBV2 to TRBJ2-1; D is unresolved. The CDR3 covers 12 residues. V lost 3 bases and J lost 9, with 9 bases in between. In germline, CDR1 is SNHLY, CDR2 FYNNEI. In DNA, the CDR3 is TGTGCCAGCAGTGACCTGAATTCTGAGCAGTTCTTC. It yields the protein CASSDLNSEQFF.

The rearrangement links TRBV18 to TRBJ1-5; D uncertain. Germline V CDR1 and CDR2: KGHSH, LQKENI. The ends were cut back, 5 bases at V and 2 bases at J, with 22 bases in the middle. The CDR3 is made up of 18 amino acids. The CDR3 loop reads CASSSRGLQDRGNQPQHF. CDR3 in DNA: TGTGCCAGCTCATCGAGAGGGTTGCAGGACCGTGGCAATCAGCCCCAGCATTTT. The whole variable domain, filled in from reference TRBV18 and TRBJ1-5, reads NAGVMQNPRHLVRRRGQEARLRCSPMKGHSHVYWYRQLPEEGLKFMVYLQKENIIDESGMPKERFSAEFPKEGPSILRIQQVVRGDSAAYFCASSSRGLQDRGNQPQHFGDGTRLSIL.

The chain uses TRBV20-1 and TRBJ2-7, with 10 bases identical to TRBD2. CDR3 length: 14 amino acids. Per the germline V gene, CDR1 is DFQATT and CDR2 is SNEGSKA (reference sequence). The V and J ends lost 5 bases and 2 bases, in that order; junction bases with no gene match: 6. The CDR3 here is CSALRTSGTYEQYF. Here the CDR3 DNA reads TGCAGTGCTCTAAGGACTAGCGGTACCTACGAGCAGTACTTC.

This clonotype was recorded a few times. The chain joins TRBV7-2 to TRBJ1-1; no firm D call. Per the germline V gene, CDR1 is SGHTA and CDR2 is FQGNSA. The CDR3 has 12 amino acids. V shed 5 bases and J shed 11 bases, with 15 bases lying between them. The CDR3 protein is CASSPVRLGAFF. The CDR3 DNA reads as TGTGCCAGCAGCCCCGTCCGGTTGGGTGCTTTCTTT.

The chain links TRBV7-9 to TRBJ2-3, with D perhaps TRBD1 (6 bases). Trimming pared 5 bases from V and 4 bases from J, leaving 10 bases between. Germline V gives CDR1 SEHNR, CDR2 FQNEAQ (reference sequence). The CDR3 has 13 residues. The CDR3 DNA follows: TGTGCCAGCAGCAGGGGGAGCGCAGATACGCAGTATTTT. This sequence encodes CASSRGSADTQYF.

As to this clonotype: Possible read error: a much larger clone is one base away. This chain uses TRBV6-2 or TRBV6-3 with TRBJ1-1; 9 nucleotides agree with TRBD1. Germline V lookup: CDR1 MNHEY, CDR2 SVGEGT. The CDR3 spans 17 residues. The CDR3 loop is CASRRRTGAMGNPEAFF. CDR3 nucleotides: TGTGCCAGCAGGCGCAGGACAGGGGCAATGGGGAACCCTGAAGCTTTCTTT.

The chain carries TRBV15 and TRBJ1-1, with a tentative D call TRBD1 (5 bases). V was shortened by 1 base and J by 8 bases, with 17 bases between the two germline ends. The V gene's germline CDR1 is LNHNV and CDR2 YYDKDF (reference sequence). This CDR3 has 15 amino acids. The CDR3 DNA follows: TGTGCCACCAGCAGAGTGTTAGGGGCCGCCATCGAAGCTTTCTTT. It is translated as CATSRVLGAAIEAFF.

This chain connects TRBV10-3 to TRBJ1-2; TRBD1 matches at 7 bases. Trimming cost V 6 bases and J 4 bases; bases outside gene matches: 8. Germline CDR1 is ENHRY and CDR2 is SYGVKD. The CDR3 runs 14 residues. CDR3 region: CAIRGTDGSYGYTF. The DNA of the CDR3 is TGTGCCATCAGGGGGACAGATGGATCCTATGGCTACACCTTC.

At least ten counts were recorded for this clonotype. This rearrangement joins TRBV12-3 or TRBV12-4 to TRBJ1-1, with D possibly being TRBD1 (6 bases). The CDR3 extends over 14 amino acids. The V end was cut by 7 bases, the J end by 1 base, with 13 bases between. The CDR3 reads CASTLGQPNTEAFF. The DNA of the CDR3 is TGTGCCAGCACCCTTGGACAGCCGAACACTGAAGCTTTCTTT.

There are many counts of this clonotype. V is TRBV5-1 and J is TRBJ2-1; TRBD2 agrees at 13 bases. J gave up 8 bases and V 4 bases, and 6 bases lay outside the gene matches. CDR1 is SGHRS, CDR2 YFSETQ, per germline. This CDR3 is built from 15 residues. The CDR3 DNA reads TGCGCCAGCAGCAATCGGACTAGCGGGGGCTATGAGCAGTTCTTC. Protein product: CASSNRTSGGYEQFF. The variable domain in full, completed from reference TRBV5-1 and TRBJ2-1, reads KAGVTQTPRYLIKTRGQQVTLSCSPISGHRSVSWYQQTPGQGLQFLFEYFSETQRNKGNFPGRFSGRQFSNSRSEMNVSTLELGDSALYLCASSNRTSGGYEQFFGPGTRLTVL.

The chain is built from TRBV6-2 or TRBV6-3 and TRBJ2-4, with 13 bases aligning to TRBD2. V lost 4 bases to trimming and J lost 0 bases; unmatched junction nucleotides: 6. From germline, CDR1 is MNHEY and CDR2 SVGEGT. The CDR3 spans 18 residues. In DNA form, the CDR3 reads TGTGCCAGCAGTTCTGGGACTAGCGGGGCCTTAGCCAAAAACATTCAGTACTTC. This translates into CASSSGTSGALAKNIQYF.

This rearrangement joins TRBV20-1 to TRBJ1-2; D gene uncertain. The CDR3 is 16 amino acids. CDR1 and CDR2 from the germline V gene are DFQATT and SNEGSKA (reference sequence). Trimming pared 0 bases from V and 7 bases from J, leaving 21 bases between. CDR3 DNA sequence: TGCAGTGCTAGAGATAAGGAGGTGGGATTCCGCGGTGGCTACACCTTC. Translated: CSARDKEVGFRGGYTF.